This T cell receptor beta chain was documented in a study of T cells in Graves' hyperthyroidism and ophthalmopathy. This CDR3 contains 15 residues. Germline V gene data show CDR1 as MNHEY and CDR2 as SVGEGT. Between the trimmed V and J ends, which lost 2 bases and 7 bases, there was a span of 17 bases. Regions amplified from RNA transcripts were the TCR beta CDR3 regions. The HTBI set primed first-round TCR CDR3 RT-PCR. One entry per CDR3 protein, called by TCRdb with MiXCR from the multiplex PCR reads. Here the sample spans 200,000 to 300,000 distinct CDR3 sequences, around 26% being singletons. Sequences were obtained from blood. The receptor comes from a woman between 40 and 50 years old with Graves' ophthalmopathy. V gene TRBV6-2 or TRBV6-3 combines with J gene TRBJ1-1; TRBD1 is a possible D gene (6 bases). The CDR3 is CASSYAGASSSEAFF. For the CDR3, the DNA is TGTGCCAGCAGTTACGCGGGGGCATCTTCCAGTGAAGCTTTCTTT.